Given below is one TCR beta chain in context. Only in-frame clones appear in the TCRdb table, and some are missing; sequencing was by immunoSEQ multiplex PCR. The repertoire holds approximately 530,000 clones, with 90% to 97% as singletons. The data derive from a study of shared clonotypes between healthy human individuals. This CDR3 region has 15 residues. The germline V gene encodes CDR1 SGHKS and CDR2 YYEKEE (reference sequence). Trimming cost V 0 bases and J 4 bases, with 11 bases left between them. Source material: naive CD4+ T cells sorted from blood. Subset noted: CD45RA+ positively selected. The sequence was collected from a woman under 40 in good health. The chain is built from TRBV5-5 and TRBJ2-1, with D maybe TRBD2 (6 bases). CDR3 coding DNA: TGTGCCAGCAGCTTGGCCGCGGGACCTTACAATGAGCAGTTCTTC. It is translated as CASSLAAGPYNEQFF.